This TCR beta chain came from a study of identical twins. Germline CDR1 is MNHEY and CDR2 is SMNVEV (reference sequence). Germline trimming cut 2 bases from V and 8 bases from J; bases unmatched to any gene: 10. The CDR3 has 16 amino acids. This clonotype was picked up a small number of times. A universal primer binding site was introduced by template switching. The final cDNA contained unique molecular identifiers. TCRdb re-analysed the 5' RACE reads in MiXCR, keeping a single row per CDR3 protein. Of around 450,000 distinct CDR3 sequences listed, approximately 15% are singletons. The same sample was also used in a study of yellow fever vaccine responses in identical twins.

The specimen sequenced was CD4+ T cells sorted from blood. The chain is built from TRBV27 and TRBJ2-1, with TRBD2 matching 9 bases. The receptor's source is a woman aged 18-29 years in good health. The CDR3 nucleotides are TGTGCCAGCAGTTTAGCGGGAGGGCCTGTTTCCGATGAGCAGTTCTTC. Amino acids: CASSLAGGPVSDEQFF.